Each of the 17 T cell receptor beta chains below was sequenced from the same sample in a study of cytomegalovirus exposure and HLA in healthy donors. The PCR employed 60 Vbeta primers together with 13 Jbeta primers. Measured with immunoSEQ multiplex PCR; TCRdb has only the in-frame clones, and not every one. Of tens of thousands of clones listed, about three quarters were seen once; the top ten hold 8.2%. Source material: PBMCs. Receptors originate from a man in his sixties in good health and CMV-seronegative.

The chain combines TRBV19 with TRBJ1-5; 8 bases fit TRBD1. With V trimmed by 6 bases and J by 2 bases, 6 bases remained unmatched. The germline V gene has CDR1 LNHDA and CDR2 SQIVND (reference sequence). The CDR3 extends over 15 amino acids. The CDR3 is CASSDGQGGNQPQHF. The DNA for the CDR3 is TGTGCCAGTAGCGACGGACAGGGAGGCAATCAGCCCCAGCATTTT.

The chain links TRBV6-5 to TRBJ1-1; possible D gene TRBD1, 5 bases. This CDR3 is 14 amino acids long. V gave up 5 bases and J gave up 0 bases, with 10 bases separating them. Germline CDR1 is MNHEY and CDR2 is SVGAGI. The CDR3 region has the DNA TGTGCCAGCAGTGGAGGGGCTATGAACACTGAAGCTTTCTTT. Its translation is CASSGGAMNTEAFF.

V gene TRBV1 combines with J gene TRBJ2-1; the table gives TRBD2 as D, unverified against the DNA. TRBV1 is marked as a pseudogene. The CDR3 loop spans 13 amino acids. The CDR3 region has the DNA TGCACCAGCTTGCGGGGGGTTTGCGGTGAGCAGTTCTTC. It encodes CTSLRGVCGEQFF.

At least ten counts were recorded for this clone. The rearrangement links TRBV7-9 to TRBJ2-3; D is perhaps TRBD1 (5 bases). The CDR3 runs to 13 residues. Trimming took off 5 bases at V and 6 bases at J, with 12 bases between the two ends. CDR1 and CDR2 (germline): SEHNR, FQNEAQ (reference sequence). Here the CDR3 reads CASSPRTSDTQYF. CDR3 DNA sequence: TGTGCCAGCAGCCCACGGACATCGGATACGCAGTATTTT.

The chain couples TRBV20-1 to TRBJ1-1; unclear D gene. Trimming took 7 bases from V and 4 from J, leaving 10 bases between them. This CDR3 comprises 11 residues. Germline values: CDR1 DFQATT, CDR2 SNEGSKA (reference sequence). CDR3 amino acids: CSGRGRTEAFF. In DNA form, the CDR3 reads TGCAGTGGTCGGGGTCGCACTGAAGCTTTCTTT.

V gene TRBV19 combines with J gene TRBJ1-2; the D gene is possibly TRBD1 (5 bases). Germline CDR1 LNHDA, CDR2 SQIVND (reference sequence). There are 16 residues in the CDR3. V was trimmed by 1 base and J by 2 bases, leaving 14 bases between them. The CDR3 DNA is TGTGCCAGTAGTATAGCCCATCAGGGCCCAAACTATGGCTACACCTTC. Amino acid sequence: CASSIAHQGPNYGYTF.

V is TRBV27 and J is TRBJ2-7; TRBD1 matches 8 bases. The trim removed 9 bases at V and 3 bases at J, leaving 10 bases unmatched. This CDR3 is built from 14 residues. Looked up from germline, CDR1 is MNHEY and CDR2 is SMNVEV (reference sequence). The CDR3 is CASSTDREFYEQYF. CDR3 bases: TGTGCCAGTTCAACGGACAGGGAGTTCTACGAGCAGTACTTC.

This clone came up a few times. The rearrangement joins TRBV28 to TRBJ2-3, with D possibly being TRBD2 (5 bases). The germline CDR1 and CDR2 sequences are MDHEN and SYDVKM. The V gene lost 1 base and the J gene lost 1 base, with 12 bases spanning the gap. CDR3 length: 16 residues. The CDR3 bases are TGTGCCAGCAGTTTATTACCCGGGATTGGCACAGATACGCAGTATTTT. Its translation is CASSLLPGIGTDTQYF.

DNA for the CDR3: TGTGCCAGCAGCCAGGGACAGCCCCACTCCTACGAGCAGTACTTC. Its translation is CASSQGQPHSYEQYF. The chain is built from TRBV7-8 and TRBJ2-7; 7 positions agree with TRBD1. The CDR3 contains 15 residues. In germline, CDR1 is SGHVS, CDR2 FQNEAQ. V was pared by 5 bases and J by 0 bases, with 7 bases of the junction left unmatched.

In regard to this clone: The junction differs from germline at one of its ends, possibly a read error. This chain links TRBV7-8 with TRBJ2-7; 7 bases are shared with TRBD2. CDR1 and CDR2 (germline): SGHVS, FQNEAQ. This CDR3 comprises 15 residues. The CDR3 protein is CASSSSGPTSYGQYF. The CDR3, as DNA: TGTGCCAGCAGCAGTAGCGGGCCCACCTCCTACGGGCAGTACTTC.

V is TRBV5-6 and J is TRBJ1-2, with D possibly TRBD1 on 6 matching bases. Trimming pared 0 bases from V and 3 bases from J, leaving 15 bases between. This CDR3 has 16 amino acids. From germline, CDR1 is SGHDT and CDR2 YYEEEE. CDR3 protein: CASSLVRGLFDYGYTF. CDR3 nucleotide sequence: TGTGCCAGCAGCTTGGTCAGGGGCCTCTTTGACTATGGCTACACCTTC.

The sample holds a few counts of this clone. The chain uses TRBV6-1 and TRBJ1-4, with 7 bases identical to TRBD1. Germline V lookup: CDR1 MNHNS, CDR2 SASEGT. After removal of 2 bases from V and 8 bases from J, the junction contained 8 bases not matched to a gene. The CDR3 loop spans 15 amino acids. The CDR3 reads CASSESWTGGEKLFF. CDR3 in DNA: TGTGCCAGCAGTGAATCGTGGACAGGAGGGGAAAAACTGTTTTTT.

The genes are TRBV29-1 and TRBJ2-5, with 7 bases fitting TRBD2. The CDR3 length is 13 residues. Germline V gene sequence: CDR1 SQVTM, CDR2 ANQGSEA. J was trimmed by 5 bases and V by 2 bases; bases with no gene match: 5. This CDR3 is CSVEPSGSETQYF. The CDR3 DNA reads as TGCAGCGTTGAACCTAGCGGATCGGAGACCCAGTACTTC.

The chain combines TRBV5-4 with TRBJ2-3; TRBD2 agrees at 15 bases. Germline CDR1 reads SGHNT; CDR2 reads YYREEE (reference sequence). CDR3 size: 16 residues. J was trimmed by 6 bases and V by 3 bases; bases with no gene match: 5. The CDR3 nucleotides read TGTGCCAGCAGCTATGGACTAGCGGGGGGGCCGGATACGCAGTATTTT. Its translation: CASSYGLAGGPDTQYF.

This clone was seen more than once but under ten times. The chain recombines TRBV5-6 with TRBJ2-7; no definite D call. This CDR3 is 12 amino acids long. Germline lookup yields CDR1 SGHDT and CDR2 YYEEEE. V dropped 7 bases and J dropped 4 bases, with 12 bases sitting between them. CDR3 in amino acids: CASGDGFYEQYF. CDR3 DNA: TGTGCCAGCGGAGACGGGTTTTACGAGCAGTACTTC.

The J gene is TRBJ1-2, the V gene TRBV7-9; TRBD1 might be the D (6 bases). Germline-derived CDR1 and CDR2 are SEHNR and FQNEAQ (reference sequence). The CDR3 has 13 amino acids. V lost 1 base and J lost 5, with 8 bases in between. CDR3 sequence reads: CASSLEQGYGYTF. CDR3 coding DNA: TGTGCCAGCAGCTTAGAACAGGGATATGGCTACACCTTC. Full variable domain (missing parts from reference TRBV7-9 and TRBJ1-2): DTGVSQNPRHKITKRGQNVTFRCDPISEHNRLYWYRQTLGQGPEFLTYFQNEAQLEKSRLLSDRFSAERPKGSFSTLEIQRTEQGDSAMYLCASSLEQGYGYTFGSGTRLTVV.

In this sample, this clone turned up a few times. The rearrangement uses TRBV19 and TRBJ2-7, with 11 bases identical to TRBD2. This CDR3 has 19 residues. V lost 3 bases to trimming and J lost 2 bases; unmatched junction nucleotides: 15. The germline CDR1 and CDR2 sequences are LNHDA and SQIVND (reference sequence). The CDR3 spells CASSIALAGGDAPPYEQYF. For the CDR3, the DNA is TGTGCCAGTAGTATCGCTCTAGCGGGGGGCGACGCCCCACCCTACGAGCAGTACTTC. Based on the CDR3 plus reference TRBV19 and TRBJ2-7, the full variable domain is DGGITQSPKYLFRKEGQNVTLSCEQNLNHDAMYWYRQDPGQGLRLIYYSQIVNDFQKGDIAEGYSVSREKKESFPLTVTSAQKNPTAFYLCASSIALAGGDAPPYEQYFGPGTRLTVT.